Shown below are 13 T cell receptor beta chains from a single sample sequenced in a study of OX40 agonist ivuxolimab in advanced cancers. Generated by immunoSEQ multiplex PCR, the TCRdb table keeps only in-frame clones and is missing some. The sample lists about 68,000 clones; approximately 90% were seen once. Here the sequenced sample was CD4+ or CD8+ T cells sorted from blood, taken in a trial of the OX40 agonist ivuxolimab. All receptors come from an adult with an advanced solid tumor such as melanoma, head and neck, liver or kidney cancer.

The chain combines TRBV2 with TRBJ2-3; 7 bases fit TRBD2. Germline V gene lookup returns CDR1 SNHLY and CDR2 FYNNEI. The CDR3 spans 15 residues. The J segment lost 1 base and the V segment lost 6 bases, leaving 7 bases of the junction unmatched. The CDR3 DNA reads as TGTGCCAGCAGCTCGAGGGGAGGGGGCACAGATACGCAGTATTTT. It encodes CASSSRGGGTDTQYF.

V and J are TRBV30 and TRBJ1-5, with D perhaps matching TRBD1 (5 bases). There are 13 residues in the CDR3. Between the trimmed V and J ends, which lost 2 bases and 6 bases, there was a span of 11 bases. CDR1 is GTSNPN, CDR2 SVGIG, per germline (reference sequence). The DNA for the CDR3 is TGTGCCTGGAGTCTCGAGGGGTTTCAGCCCCAGCATTTT. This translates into CAWSLEGFQPQHF. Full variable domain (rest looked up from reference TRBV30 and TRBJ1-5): SQTIHQWPATLVQPVGSPLSLECTVEGTSNPNLYWYRQAAGRGLQLLFYSVGIGQISSEVPQNLSASRPQDRQFILSSKKLLLSDSGFYLCAWSLEGFQPQHFGDGTRLSIL.

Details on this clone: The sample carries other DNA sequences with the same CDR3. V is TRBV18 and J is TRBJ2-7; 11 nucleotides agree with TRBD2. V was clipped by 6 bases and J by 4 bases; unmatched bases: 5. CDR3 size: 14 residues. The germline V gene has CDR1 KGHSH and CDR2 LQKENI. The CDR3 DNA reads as TGTGCCAGCTCCCCCGGGACTAGCGGTTACGAGCAGTACTTC. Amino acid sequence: CASSPGTSGYEQYF.

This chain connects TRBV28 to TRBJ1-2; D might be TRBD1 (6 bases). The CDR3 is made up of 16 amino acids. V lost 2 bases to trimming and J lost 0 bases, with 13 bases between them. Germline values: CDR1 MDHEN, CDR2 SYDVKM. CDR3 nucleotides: TGTGCCAGCAGTTTAGGGGGGGCTGGATCTAACTATGGCTACACCTTC. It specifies CASSLGGAGSNYGYTF.

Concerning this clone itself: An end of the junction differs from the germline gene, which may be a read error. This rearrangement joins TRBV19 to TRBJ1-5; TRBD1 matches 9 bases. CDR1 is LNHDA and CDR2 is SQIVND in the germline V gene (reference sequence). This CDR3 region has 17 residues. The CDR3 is CASRIGTGLRSNQPQHF. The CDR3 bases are TGTGCCAGTAGGATAGGGACAGGGTTGCGGAGCAATCAGCCCCAGCATTTT.

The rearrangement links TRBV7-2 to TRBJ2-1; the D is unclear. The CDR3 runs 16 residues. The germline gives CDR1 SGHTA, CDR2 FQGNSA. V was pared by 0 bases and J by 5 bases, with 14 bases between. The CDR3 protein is CASSLAPVLSDNEQFF. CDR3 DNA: TGTGCCAGCAGCTTAGCTCCGGTTCTTTCGGACAATGAGCAGTTCTTC.

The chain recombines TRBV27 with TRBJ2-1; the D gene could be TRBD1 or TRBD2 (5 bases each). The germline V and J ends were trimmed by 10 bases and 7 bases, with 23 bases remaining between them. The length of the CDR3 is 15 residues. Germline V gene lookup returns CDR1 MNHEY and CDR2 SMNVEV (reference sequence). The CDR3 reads CATSSGWELGNEQFF. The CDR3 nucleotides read TGTGCCACCTCTTCAGGGTGGGAGTTAGGAAATGAGCAGTTCTTC.

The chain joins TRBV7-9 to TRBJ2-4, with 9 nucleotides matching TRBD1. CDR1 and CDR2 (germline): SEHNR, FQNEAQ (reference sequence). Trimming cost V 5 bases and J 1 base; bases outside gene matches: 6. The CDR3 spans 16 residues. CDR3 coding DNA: TGTGCCAGCAGCCTCTGGACAGGGGAGGCCAAAAACATTCAGTACTTC. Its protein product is CASSLWTGEAKNIQYF.

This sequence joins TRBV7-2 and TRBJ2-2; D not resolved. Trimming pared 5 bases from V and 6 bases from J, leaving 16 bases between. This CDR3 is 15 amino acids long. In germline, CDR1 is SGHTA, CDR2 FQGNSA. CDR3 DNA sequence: TGTGCCAGCAGCCCGTCCCAGATTAGGTCCGGGGAGCTGTTTTTT. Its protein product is CASSPSQIRSGELFF.

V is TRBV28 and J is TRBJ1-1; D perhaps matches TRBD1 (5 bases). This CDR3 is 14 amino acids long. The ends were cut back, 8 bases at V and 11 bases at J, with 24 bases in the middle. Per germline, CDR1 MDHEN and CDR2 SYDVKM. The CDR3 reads CASRTMPDTLAAFF. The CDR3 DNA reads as TGTGCCAGCCGCACCATGCCGGACACCCTTGCGGCTTTCTTT.

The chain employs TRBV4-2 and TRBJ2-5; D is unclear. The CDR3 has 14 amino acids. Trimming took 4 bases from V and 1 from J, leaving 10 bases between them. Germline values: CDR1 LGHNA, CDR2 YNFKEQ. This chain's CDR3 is CASSLGSFQETQYF. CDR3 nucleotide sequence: TGTGCCAGCAGCCTTGGGTCCTTCCAAGAGACCCAGTACTTC.

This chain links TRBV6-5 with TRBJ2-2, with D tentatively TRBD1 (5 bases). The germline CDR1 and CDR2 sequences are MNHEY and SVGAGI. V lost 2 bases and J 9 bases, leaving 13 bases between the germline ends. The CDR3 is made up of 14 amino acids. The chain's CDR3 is CASSYLNPGRELFF. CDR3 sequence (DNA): TGTGCCAGCAGTTACCTAAACCCAGGGCGGGAGCTGTTTTTT.

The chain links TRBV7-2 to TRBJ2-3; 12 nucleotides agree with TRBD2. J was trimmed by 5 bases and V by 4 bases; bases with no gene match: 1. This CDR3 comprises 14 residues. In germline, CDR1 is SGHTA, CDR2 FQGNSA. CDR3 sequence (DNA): TGTGCCAGCAGCTCGACTAGCGGGAGAGATACGCAGTATTTT. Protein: CASSSTSGRDTQYF.